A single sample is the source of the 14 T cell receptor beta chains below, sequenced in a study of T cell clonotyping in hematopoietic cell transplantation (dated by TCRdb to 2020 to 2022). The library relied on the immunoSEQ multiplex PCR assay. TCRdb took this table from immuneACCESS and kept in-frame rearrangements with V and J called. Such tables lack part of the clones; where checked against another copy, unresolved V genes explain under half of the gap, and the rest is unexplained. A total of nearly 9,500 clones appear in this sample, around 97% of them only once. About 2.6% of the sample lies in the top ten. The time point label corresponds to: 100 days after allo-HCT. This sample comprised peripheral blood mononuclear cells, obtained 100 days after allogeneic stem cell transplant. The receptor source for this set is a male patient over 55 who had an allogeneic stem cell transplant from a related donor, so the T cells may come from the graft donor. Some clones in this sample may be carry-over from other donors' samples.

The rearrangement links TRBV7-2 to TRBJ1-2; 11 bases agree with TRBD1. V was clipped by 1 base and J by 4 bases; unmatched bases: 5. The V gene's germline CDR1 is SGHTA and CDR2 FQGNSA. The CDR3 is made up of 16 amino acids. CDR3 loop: CASSLGGTGGLYGYTF. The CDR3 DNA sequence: TGTGCCAGCAGCTTAGGGGGGACAGGGGGGCTCTATGGCTACACCTTC.

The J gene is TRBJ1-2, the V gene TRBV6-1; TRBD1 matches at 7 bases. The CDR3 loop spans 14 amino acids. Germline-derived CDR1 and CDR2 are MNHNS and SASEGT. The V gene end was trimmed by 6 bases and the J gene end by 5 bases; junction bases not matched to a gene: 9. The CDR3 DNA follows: TGTGCCAGCAGCCCTACACGGACAGGTTATGGCTACACCTTC. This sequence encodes CASSPTRTGYGYTF.

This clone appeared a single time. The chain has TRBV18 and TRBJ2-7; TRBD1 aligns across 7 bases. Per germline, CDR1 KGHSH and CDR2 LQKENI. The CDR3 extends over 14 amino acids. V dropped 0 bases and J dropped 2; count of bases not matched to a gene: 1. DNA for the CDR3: TGTGCCAGCTCACCACCGAGGGGGCCCTACGAGCAGTACTTC. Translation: CASSPPRGPYEQYF.

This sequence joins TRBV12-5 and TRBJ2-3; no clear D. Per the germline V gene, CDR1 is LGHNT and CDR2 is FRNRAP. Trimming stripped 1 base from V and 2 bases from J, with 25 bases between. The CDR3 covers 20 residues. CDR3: CASGLAPRPVLRENTDTQYF. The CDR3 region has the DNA TGTGCTAGTGGTTTGGCCCCTCGGCCGGTCCTAAGAGAGAACACAGATACGCAGTATTTT. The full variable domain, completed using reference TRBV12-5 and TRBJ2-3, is DARVTQTPRHKVTEMGQEVTMRCQPILGHNTVFWYRQTMMQGLELLAYFRNRAPLDDSGMPKDRFSAEMPDATLATLKIQPSEPRDSAVYFCASGLAPRPVLRENTDTQYFGPGTRLTVL.

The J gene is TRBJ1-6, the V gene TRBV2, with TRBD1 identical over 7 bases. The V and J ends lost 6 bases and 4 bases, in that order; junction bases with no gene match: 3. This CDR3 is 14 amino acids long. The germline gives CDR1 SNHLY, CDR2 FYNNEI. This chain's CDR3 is CASRTGRYNSPLHF. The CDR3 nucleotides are TGTGCCAGCAGGACAGGGAGATATAATTCACCCCTCCACTTT. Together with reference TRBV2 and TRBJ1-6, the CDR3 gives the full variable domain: EPEVTQTPSHQVTQMGQEVILRCVPISNHLYFYWYRQILGQKVEFLVSFYNNEISEKSEIFDDQFSVERPDGSNFTLKIRSTKLEDSAMYFCASRTGRYNSPLHFGNGTRLTVT.

The CDR3 protein is CASSPGTGHNYGYTF. The CDR3 nucleotides are TGTGCCAGCAGTCCTGGGACAGGTCATAACTATGGCTACACCTTC. J is TRBJ1-2 and V is TRBV6-5; 8 bases agree with TRBD1. The CDR3 totals 15 residues. The junction had 6 bases not matched to a gene; V was cut back by 5 bases and J by 1 base. Germline V gene data show CDR1 as MNHEY and CDR2 as SVGAGI.

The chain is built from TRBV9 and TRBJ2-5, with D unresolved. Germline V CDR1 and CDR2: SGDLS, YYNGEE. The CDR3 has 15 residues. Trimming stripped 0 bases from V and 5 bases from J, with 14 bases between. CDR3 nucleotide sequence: TGTGCCAGCAGCGTAGCGCCGAGTTATGGGGAGACCCAGTACTTC. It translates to CASSVAPSYGETQYF. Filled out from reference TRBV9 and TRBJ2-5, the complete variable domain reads DSGVTQTPKHLITATGQRVTLRCSPRSGDLSVYWYQQSLDQGLQFLIQYYNGEERAKGNILERFSAQQFPDLHSELNLSSLELGDSALYFCASSVAPSYGETQYFGPGTRLLVL.

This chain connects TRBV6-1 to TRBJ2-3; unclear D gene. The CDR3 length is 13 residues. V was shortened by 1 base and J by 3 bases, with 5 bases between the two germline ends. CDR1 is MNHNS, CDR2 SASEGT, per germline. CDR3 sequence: CASSEVFTDTQYF. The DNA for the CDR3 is TGTGCCAGCAGTGAAGTTTTTACAGATACGCAGTATTTT.

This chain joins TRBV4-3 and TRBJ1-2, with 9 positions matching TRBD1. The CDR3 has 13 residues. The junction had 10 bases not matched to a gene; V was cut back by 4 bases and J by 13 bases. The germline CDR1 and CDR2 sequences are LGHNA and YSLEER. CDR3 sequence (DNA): TGCGCCAGCAGCCCGGGGACAGGGTTGGAGGCCACCTTC. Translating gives CASSPGTGLEATF.

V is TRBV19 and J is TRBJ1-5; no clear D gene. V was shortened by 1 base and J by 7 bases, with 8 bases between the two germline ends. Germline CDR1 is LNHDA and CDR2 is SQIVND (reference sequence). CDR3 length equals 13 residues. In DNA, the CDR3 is TGTGCCAGTAGTATAGGCGAGGGCCAGCCCCAGCATTTT. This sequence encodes CASSIGEGQPQHF.

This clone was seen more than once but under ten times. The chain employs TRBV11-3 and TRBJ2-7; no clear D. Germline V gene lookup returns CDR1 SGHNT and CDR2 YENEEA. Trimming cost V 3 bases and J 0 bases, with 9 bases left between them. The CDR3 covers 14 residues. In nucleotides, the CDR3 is TGTGCCAGCAGCTTCATTACCTTCTCCTACGAGCAGTACTTC. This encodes CASSFITFSYEQYF.

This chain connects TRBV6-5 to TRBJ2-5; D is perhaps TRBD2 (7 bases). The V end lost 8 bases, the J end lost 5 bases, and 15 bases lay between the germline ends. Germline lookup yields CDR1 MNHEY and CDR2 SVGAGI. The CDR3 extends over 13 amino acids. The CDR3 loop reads CASGGADRETQYF. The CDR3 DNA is TGTGCCAGCGGGGGGGCTGATCGGGAGACCCAGTACTTC.

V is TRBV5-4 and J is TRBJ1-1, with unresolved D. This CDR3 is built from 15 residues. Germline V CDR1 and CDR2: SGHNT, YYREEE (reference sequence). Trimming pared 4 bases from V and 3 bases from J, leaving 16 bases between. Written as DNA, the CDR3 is TGTGCCAGCAGCCCGAGTACAGATCAATACACTGAAGCTTTCTTT. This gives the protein CASSPSTDQYTEAFF.

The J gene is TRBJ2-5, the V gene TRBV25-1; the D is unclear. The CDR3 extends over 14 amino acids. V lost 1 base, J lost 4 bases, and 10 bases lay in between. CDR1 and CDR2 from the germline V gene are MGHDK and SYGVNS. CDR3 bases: TGTGCCAGCAGTGAATGGTATGGGGTAGAGACCCAGTACTTC. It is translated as CASSEWYGVETQYF.